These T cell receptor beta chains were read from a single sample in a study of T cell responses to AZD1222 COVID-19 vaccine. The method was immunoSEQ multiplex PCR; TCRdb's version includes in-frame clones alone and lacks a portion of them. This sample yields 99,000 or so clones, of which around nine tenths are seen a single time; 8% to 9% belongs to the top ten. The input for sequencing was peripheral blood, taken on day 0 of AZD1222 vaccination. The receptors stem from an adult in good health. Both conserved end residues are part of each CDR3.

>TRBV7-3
CASRSPGSFNNEQFF
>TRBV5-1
CASSLSRDTQYF
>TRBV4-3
CASSQDLGGTNYGYTF
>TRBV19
CASSIQGNSPLHF
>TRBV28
CASSFPQEGDEKLFF
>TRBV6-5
CASVPGATNEKLFF
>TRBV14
CASSQDFYQPQHF
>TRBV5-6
CASSLVRERPYEQYF
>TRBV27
CASSLGGNQNQPQHF
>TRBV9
CASSVGQGGYEQYF
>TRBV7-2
CASSFGGSATNEKLFF
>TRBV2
CASSENRGYGYTF
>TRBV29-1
CSVQTGGNQPQHF
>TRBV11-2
CASSMVSQYF
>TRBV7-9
CASSLATSLRVDSPLHF
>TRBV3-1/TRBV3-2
CASSRTGTGDEKLFF
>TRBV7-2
CASSFNLPPSEQYF
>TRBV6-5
CASRNRYAGEAFF
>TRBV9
CASSVSTSGRNGANVLTF
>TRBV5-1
CASTEGQFEEAFF
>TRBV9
CASSVQIQLNTGELFF
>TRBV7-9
CASSPETGFYNYGYTF
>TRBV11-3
CASSLGAQTLNTGELFF
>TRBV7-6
CASSSGFAEISTDTQYF
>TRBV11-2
CASSLAAFRTDTQYF
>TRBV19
CASSLGRGDYGYTF
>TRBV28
CASSLVNTEAFF
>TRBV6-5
CASSWGTVGTEAFF
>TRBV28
CASSLSSRNYGYTF
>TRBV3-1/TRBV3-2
CASSQAGGRNEQFF
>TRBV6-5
CASSPFQLVADTQYF
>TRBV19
CASSIGRGRRGKTEAFF
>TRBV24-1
CATRSGGGVRDGYTF
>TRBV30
CAWRQSSTDTQYF
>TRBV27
CASGLDRGRGGYTF
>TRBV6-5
CASSRDRGQYEQYF
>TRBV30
CAWSVYVNYGYTF
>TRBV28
CASSFLDQPQHF
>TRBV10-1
CASSAQHGNTIYF
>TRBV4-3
CASSQDTRMREKLFF
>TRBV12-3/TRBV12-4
CASRGDGTYEQYF
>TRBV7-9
CASSLAPLLVNTEAFF
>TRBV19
CASSPHRAGTKNIQYF
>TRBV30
CASNPGEAFF
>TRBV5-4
CASSFTWWGGPEETQYF
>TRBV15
CATSMFSRLADYNEQFF
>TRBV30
CAGGGNDYGYTF
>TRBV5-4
CASSSRALPDTQYF
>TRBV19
CASSMRGSTGELFF
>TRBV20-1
CSASKTYEQYF
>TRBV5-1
CASSLGLAGDASYEQYF
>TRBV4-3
CASSQAGKETQYF
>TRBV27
CASSAGAGYTF
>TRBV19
CASSTARITGELFF
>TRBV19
CASSIVDPATINTEAFF
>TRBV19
CASSANPQSSREQYF
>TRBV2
CASRDRVTAGYTF
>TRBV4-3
CASSQERRSIQPYNEQFF
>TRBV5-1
CASSLGAASTGELFF
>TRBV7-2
CASSLGLAGVYEQYF